The T cell receptor (beta chain) described here comes from a study of quantifying T cell responses using KT2 cells (dated 2017 in TCRdb). Background on the whole study: RNA was DNase-treated and reverse transcribed with TCR alpha and beta constant-region primers, mostly using SuperScript III. The efficiency of the T4 ligation step under optimum conditions was estimated to be above 8%. To avoid over-amplification, PCR2 was carried out as a SYBR Green qPCR and halted once a predetermined fluorescence threshold was reached.

The CDR3 covers 15 residues, taking in both the cysteine and the phenylalanine. The entry retains the CDR3 DNA only, 45 bases that are in frame from base 1. Per the germline V gene, SGHRS is the CDR1 and YFSETQ is the CDR2. V and J lose 0 bases and 2 bases, and a span of 11 bases separates them. Preparation of the library involved UMI-ligation and nested PCR. A single-stranded oligonucleotide bearing the Illumina SP2 sequence and a UMI was ligated to the 3' end of the cDNA with T4 RNA ligase 1. PCR1 ran approximately 4 cycles (98°C 15 s, 69°C 30 s, 72°C 40 s); the beta primer was an equimolar mix of RC1.1 and RC1.2 covering TRBC1 and TRBC2. Starting at PCR2, the TCR alpha and beta chains were handled separately, and sample indices and Illumina adaptors were added. The UMI was composed of 12 random nucleotides, arranged as two hexamers separated by a spacer, and was positioned after an 8-base spacer. Sequencing was done on an Illumina MiSeq using v2 2x251 paired-end chemistry, usually with approximately eleven samples per run. PhiX DNA at about 5-7.5% was added to each sequencing library to increase diversity. Concerning the study's data processing: Raw reads were converted to FASTQ with bcl2fastq and were demultiplexed by dual indices with Demultiplexor. Decombinator assigned V and J genes by tag matching, allowing a single base-pair mismatch. Collapsinator used UMIs to correct both sequencing errors and frequency errors arising from PCR heterogeneity. Decombinator identifiers were converted to nucleotide sequence by CDR3Translator, the sequences were translated to amino acids, and CDR3 was extracted using C- and N-terminal motifs. Each distinct KT2 TCR was counted as a cluster of KT2 sequences sharing one unique molecular identifier. Starting from the raw public reads, TCRdb applied fastp trimming at Q25, assembled clones with MiXCR and retained in-frame beta chains. CDR3 protein duplicates are merged, each entry listing the most common genes and DNA. What appears here as the V and J calls and clone size reflects TCRdb's work, not the paper's. This sample holds 40,000 to 50,000 distinct CDR3 sequences; about 15% were observed only once. Around 43% of the sample is in the top ten clones.

Points the paper makes about the study in general: Saturation was seen in the detection of KT2 sequences when very high numbers of KT2 cells were spiked in. KT2 sequences were still detected at the lowest spike-in tested, roughly one KT2 cell per 100,000 PBMC. No side-by-side comparison of the pipeline with other TCR sequencing techniques was included in the study. A linear scaling of KT2 alpha and beta sequence counts with input KT2 cell number was observed over several orders of magnitude.

In the case of this clonotype: Its antigen is not yet known. There are no base qualities to consult, and no much larger clone falls within one base.

Known numbers of KT2, a T cell clone whose TCR had been sequenced previously, were spiked into unfractionated PBMC to test the sensitivity and accuracy of the pipeline. A range of KT2-to-PBMC ratios was generated by mixing KT2 cells with a fixed number of PBMC. Material: PBMCs spiked with cells of the T cell clone KT2. The TCR originated in a human donor. Recombination joined TRBV5-1 with TRBJ2-5; D gene: possibly TRBD2, on 5 matching bases. The encoded CDR3 is CASSLVLTGQETQYF. The nucleotide sequence is given as TGCGCCAGCAGCTTGGTTCTAACGGGACAAGAGACCCAGTACTTC.